A selection of T cell receptor beta chains follows, all from one sample in a study of cytomegalovirus exposure and HLA in healthy donors. The protocol was immunoSEQ multiplex PCR, while the TCRdb copy is restricted to in-frame clones and leaves out a portion. The sample holds approximately 100,000 clones, around three quarters seen once. Sequenced sample: PBMCs. All receptors come from a female donor in good health and CMV-seronegative. Both conserved end residues are part of each CDR3. Each record gives: CDR3 protein, CDR3 DNA, V gene, J gene, clone size, D gene. D genes are given only for firm matches. Only some rows state a clone size, as once, few, many or a class for expanded clones.

cdr3_aa: CASSRYRGTDTQYF
cdr3_nt: TGTGCCAGTAGTAGATACAGGGGAACAGATACGCAGTATTTT
v_call: TRBV19
j_call: TRBJ2-3
clone_size: -
d_call: TRBD1

cdr3_aa: CAWSYSGGNTIYF
cdr3_nt: TGTGCCTGGAGTTACTCAGGAGGAAACACCATATATTTT
v_call: TRBV30
j_call: TRBJ1-3
clone_size: -
d_call: -

cdr3_aa: CASSMGGLDTGELFF
cdr3_nt: TGTGCCAGCAGCATGGGGGGTTTGGACACCGGGGAGCTGTTTTTT
v_call: TRBV27
j_call: TRBJ2-2
clone_size: -
d_call: -

cdr3_aa: CASSLGSGGISYEQYF
cdr3_nt: TGTGCCAGCAGTTTAGGTAGCGGGGGGATCTCCTACGAGCAGTACTTC
v_call: TRBV27
j_call: TRBJ2-7
clone_size: -
d_call: TRBD2

cdr3_aa: CASSSGLDSPLHF
cdr3_nt: TGTGCCAGCAGCTCAGGGTTGGATTCACCCCTCCACTTT
v_call: TRBV9
j_call: TRBJ1-6
clone_size: -
d_call: -

cdr3_aa: CASSTLPPGQAVTTNEKLFF
cdr3_nt: TGCGCCAGCAGCACCCTCCCGCCCGGACAGGCGGTGACAACTAATGAAAAACTGTTTTTT
v_call: TRBV5-1
j_call: TRBJ1-4
clone_size: -
d_call: TRBD1

cdr3_aa: CASSSGAVGYTF
cdr3_nt: TGTGCCAGCAGTTCAGGGGCGGTTGGCTACACCTTC
v_call: TRBV6-1
j_call: TRBJ1-2
clone_size: -
d_call: -

cdr3_aa: CASSFGLRQDQPQHF
cdr3_nt: TGTGCCAGCAGCTTTGGTTTGCGACAGGATCAGCCCCAGCATTTT
v_call: TRBV11-2
j_call: TRBJ1-5
clone_size: -
d_call: -

cdr3_aa: CASSDRRTAYGYTF
cdr3_nt: TGTGCCAGCAGCGATAGACGGACAGCTTATGGCTACACCTTC
v_call: TRBV11-2
j_call: TRBJ1-2
clone_size: few
d_call: -

cdr3_aa: CASSPQGTTGELFF
cdr3_nt: TGTGCCAGCAGCCCGCAGGGGACCACCGGGGAGCTGTTTTTT
v_call: TRBV7-2
j_call: TRBJ2-2
clone_size: -
d_call: -

cdr3_aa: CASSPGGAPTPYTF
cdr3_nt: TGTGCCAGCAGCCCTGGGGGGGCGCCTACCCCCTACACCTTC
v_call: TRBV7-9
j_call: TRBJ1-2
clone_size: -
d_call: -

cdr3_aa: CSARVTYEQYF
cdr3_nt: TGCAGTGCTAGAGTTACCTACGAGCAGTACTTC
v_call: TRBV20-1
j_call: TRBJ2-7
clone_size: -
d_call: -

cdr3_aa: CASSQVPGGGYTF
cdr3_nt: TGTGCCAGCAGCCAAGTACCAGGCGGGGGCTACACCTTC
v_call: TRBV14
j_call: TRBJ1-2
clone_size: -
d_call: -

cdr3_aa: CASWTDSSYEQYF
cdr3_nt: TGTGCCAGCTGGACGGACAGTTCCTACGAGCAGTACTTC
v_call: TRBV10-3
j_call: TRBJ2-7
clone_size: -
d_call: -

cdr3_aa: CASSVGAGTEAFF
cdr3_nt: TGTGCCAGCAGCGTAGGGGCGGGCACTGAAGCTTTCTTT
v_call: TRBV9
j_call: TRBJ1-1
clone_size: -
d_call: -

cdr3_aa: CASGRGTEAFF
cdr3_nt: TGTGCCAGCGGGAGGGGGACAGAAGCTTTCTTT
v_call: TRBV9
j_call: TRBJ1-1
clone_size: few
d_call: -

cdr3_aa: CASKMAQETQYF
cdr3_nt: TGTGCCAGCAAGATGGCCCAAGAGACCCAGTACTTC
v_call: TRBV28
j_call: TRBJ2-5
clone_size: -
d_call: -

cdr3_aa: CATGQRDSSYEQYF
cdr3_nt: TGTGCCACGGGTCAGAGAGACAGCTCCTACGAGCAGTACTTC
v_call: TRBV5-4
j_call: TRBJ2-7
clone_size: -
d_call: -

cdr3_aa: CASSVDEAYNEQFF
cdr3_nt: TGTGCCAGCAGCGTAGACGAAGCATACAATGAGCAGTTCTTC
v_call: TRBV9
j_call: TRBJ2-1
clone_size: -
d_call: -

cdr3_aa: CASSFRGAGGYTF
cdr3_nt: TGTGCCAGCAGTTTCAGGGGCGCGGGTGGCTACACCTTC
v_call: TRBV27
j_call: TRBJ1-2
clone_size: -
d_call: -

cdr3_aa: CSASTYTEAFF
cdr3_nt: TGCAGTGCTTCTACCTACACTGAAGCTTTCTTT
v_call: TRBV20-1
j_call: TRBJ1-1
clone_size: -
d_call: -

cdr3_aa: CASSPMRGGDEQYF
cdr3_nt: TGTGCCAGCAGTCCTATGCGGGGGGGCGACGAGCAGTACTTC
v_call: TRBV6-6
j_call: TRBJ2-7
clone_size: -
d_call: TRBD2

cdr3_aa: CASSLTGAQETQYF
cdr3_nt: TGTGCCAGCAGCTTGACAGGGGCCCAAGAGACCCAGTACTTC
v_call: TRBV7-9
j_call: TRBJ2-5
clone_size: -
d_call: TRBD1

cdr3_aa: CASIGQDSSGANVLTF
cdr3_nt: TGTGCCAGCATAGGCCAGGACAGCTCTGGGGCCAACGTCCTGACTTTC
v_call: TRBV28
j_call: TRBJ2-6
clone_size: -
d_call: -

cdr3_aa: CASSMVVLPNTEAFF
cdr3_nt: TGTGCCAGTAGTATGGTAGTTTTACCTAACACTGAAGCTTTCTTT
v_call: TRBV19
j_call: TRBJ1-1
clone_size: few
d_call: -

cdr3_aa: CAIRGEGRGEWETQYF
cdr3_nt: TGTGCCATCAGGGGAGAAGGCAGGGGGGAGTGGGAGACCCAGTACTTC
v_call: TRBV10-3
j_call: TRBJ2-5
clone_size: -
d_call: -

cdr3_aa: CASGGSGQPRLYNSPLHF
cdr3_nt: TGCGCCAGCGGGGGATCGGGACAGCCAAGACTCTATAATTCACCCCTCCACTTT
v_call: TRBV10-1
j_call: TRBJ1-6
clone_size: few
d_call: TRBD1

cdr3_aa: CASSKEGQIKNTEAFF
cdr3_nt: TGTGCCAGCAGCAAAGAGGGACAGATAAAGAACACTGAAGCTTTCTTT
v_call: TRBV21-1
j_call: TRBJ1-1
clone_size: -
d_call: -

cdr3_aa: CASSLTGTGNTEAFF
cdr3_nt: TGTGCCAGCAGCTTGACCGGGACAGGAAACACTGAAGCTTTCTTT
v_call: TRBV5-5
j_call: TRBJ1-1
clone_size: -
d_call: TRBD1

cdr3_aa: CASSFERGQTQYF
cdr3_nt: TGTGCCAGCAGCTTTGAGCGGGGTCAGACCCAGTACTTC
v_call: TRBV11-2
j_call: TRBJ2-5
clone_size: -
d_call: TRBD2

cdr3_aa: CASSPDRGGQPQHF
cdr3_nt: TGTGCCAGCAGCCCGGACAGGGGTGGGCAACCCCAGCATTTT
v_call: TRBV7-9
j_call: TRBJ1-5
clone_size: many
d_call: TRBD1

cdr3_aa: CAWKGLYGAGWDAETQYF
cdr3_nt: TGTGCCTGGAAAGGATTGTACGGGGCGGGGTGGGACGCTGAGACCCAGTACTTC
v_call: TRBV30
j_call: TRBJ2-5
clone_size: few
d_call: -

cdr3_aa: CASSLARSGANVLTF
cdr3_nt: TGTGCCAGCAGCTTGGCTAGGTCTGGGGCCAACGTCCTGACTTTC
v_call: TRBV5-6
j_call: TRBJ2-6
clone_size: -
d_call: -

cdr3_aa: CASSLALGGGTEAFF
cdr3_nt: TGTGCCAGCAGCTTGGCCTTGGGAGGGGGGACTGAAGCTTTCTTT
v_call: TRBV5-4
j_call: TRBJ1-1
clone_size: -
d_call: -

cdr3_aa: CAHAGSSGNTIYF
cdr3_nt: TGTGCCCACGCGGGCAGCTCTGGAAACACCATATATTTT
v_call: TRBV10-3
j_call: TRBJ1-3
clone_size: few
d_call: -

cdr3_aa: CASSGGNTGELFF
cdr3_nt: TGTGCCAGCTCGGGGGGGAACACCGGGGAGCTGTTTTTT
v_call: TRBV6-1
j_call: TRBJ2-2
clone_size: -
d_call: TRBD2

cdr3_aa: CASSPTGVQKLFF
cdr3_nt: TGTGCCAGCAGTCCGACAGGGGTACAAAAACTGTTTTTT
v_call: TRBV27
j_call: TRBJ1-4
clone_size: -
d_call: TRBD1

cdr3_aa: CSSSLGGGTEAFF
cdr3_nt: TGTTCCAGCAGCTTAGGGGGGGGCACTGAAGCTTTCTTT
v_call: TRBV7-9
j_call: TRBJ1-1
clone_size: -
d_call: -

cdr3_aa: CASSRGQGRSYEQYF
cdr3_nt: TGTGCCAGCAGCCGGGGACAGGGGCGATCCTACGAGCAGTACTTC
v_call: TRBV11-2
j_call: TRBJ2-7
clone_size: -
d_call: TRBD1

cdr3_aa: CASSAGGGRVSNQPQHF
cdr3_nt: TGTGCCAGCAGCGCAGGGGGAGGCCGCGTTAGCAATCAGCCCCAGCATTTT
v_call: TRBV2
j_call: TRBJ1-5
clone_size: -
d_call: TRBD1

cdr3_aa: CAWSARVNTEAFF
cdr3_nt: TGTGCCTGGAGTGCGAGAGTGAACACTGAAGCTTTCTTT
v_call: TRBV30
j_call: TRBJ1-1
clone_size: -
d_call: -

cdr3_aa: CASSGLAGIYEQYF
cdr3_nt: TGTGCCAGCAGTGGACTAGCGGGGATCTACGAGCAGTACTTC
v_call: TRBV2
j_call: TRBJ2-7
clone_size: -
d_call: TRBD2

cdr3_aa: CASSAAGGPVDTQYF
cdr3_nt: TGTGCCAGCAGCGCCGCCGGGGGTCCCGTAGATACGCAGTATTTT
v_call: TRBV7-6
j_call: TRBJ2-3
clone_size: -
d_call: -

cdr3_aa: CASSLAGTSFPDTQYF
cdr3_nt: TGTGCCAGCAGCTTAGCCGGGACTAGCTTCCCAGATACGCAGTATTTT
v_call: TRBV11-2
j_call: TRBJ2-3
clone_size: -
d_call: TRBD2

cdr3_aa: CSVDGGGGYTF
cdr3_nt: TGCAGCGTTGACGGGGGGGGCGGCTACACCTTC
v_call: TRBV29-1
j_call: TRBJ1-2
clone_size: -
d_call: -

cdr3_aa: CASTMNTEAFF
cdr3_nt: TGTGCCAGCACCATGAACACTGAAGCTTTCTTT
v_call: TRBV7-2
j_call: TRBJ1-1
clone_size: -
d_call: -

cdr3_aa: CASSPGLGILQETQYF
cdr3_nt: TGTGCCAGCAGCCCGGGACTTGGGATTCTCCAAGAGACCCAGTACTTC
v_call: TRBV11-2
j_call: TRBJ2-5
clone_size: -
d_call: -

cdr3_aa: CASSERSDSLQYF
cdr3_nt: TGTGCCAGCAGCGAGAGATCGGACTCGCTGCAGTATTTT
v_call: TRBV9
j_call: TRBJ2-3
clone_size: -
d_call: -

cdr3_aa: CASSMGGHQPQHF
cdr3_nt: TGTGCCAGTAGTATGGGAGGGCATCAGCCCCAGCATTTT
v_call: TRBV19
j_call: TRBJ1-5
clone_size: -
d_call: -

cdr3_aa: CASSLGTGRNEKLFF
cdr3_nt: TGTGCCAGCAGCCTTGGGACAGGCAGAAATGAAAAACTGTTTTTT
v_call: TRBV6-5
j_call: TRBJ1-4
clone_size: once
d_call: TRBD1

cdr3_aa: CASRYREGTEAFF
cdr3_nt: TGTGCCAGTCGGTACAGGGAAGGCACTGAAGCTTTCTTT
v_call: TRBV19
j_call: TRBJ1-1
clone_size: -
d_call: -

cdr3_aa: CASRAGTSFPDTQYF
cdr3_nt: TGTGCCAGCAGAGCCGGGACTAGTTTCCCAGATACGCAGTATTTT
v_call: TRBV2
j_call: TRBJ2-3
clone_size: -
d_call: TRBD2